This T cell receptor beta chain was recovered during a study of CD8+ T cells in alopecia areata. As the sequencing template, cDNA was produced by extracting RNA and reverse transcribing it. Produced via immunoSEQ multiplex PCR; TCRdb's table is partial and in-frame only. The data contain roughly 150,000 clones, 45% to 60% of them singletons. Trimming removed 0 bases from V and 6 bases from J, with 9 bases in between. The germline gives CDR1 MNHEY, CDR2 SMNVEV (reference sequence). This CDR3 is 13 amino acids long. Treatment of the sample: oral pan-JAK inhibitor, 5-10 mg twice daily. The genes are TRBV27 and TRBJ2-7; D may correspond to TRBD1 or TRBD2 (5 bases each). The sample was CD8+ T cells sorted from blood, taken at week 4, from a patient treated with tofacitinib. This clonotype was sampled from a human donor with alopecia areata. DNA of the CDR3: TGTGCCAGCAGTTTATCGATTGGGACCGAGCAGTACTTC. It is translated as CASSLSIGTEQYF.